One sample yielded the 16 T cell receptor beta chains listed below, sequenced in a study of T cells in Graves' hyperthyroidism and ophthalmopathy. What was amplified from RNA transcripts were TCR beta CDR3 regions. Initially, a first-round RT-PCR of the TCR CDR3 employed the HTBI primer set. Using its own MiXCR run on the multiplex PCR reads, TCRdb lists one record per CDR3 protein. The sample has approximately 870,000 distinct CDR3 sequences, about 38% seen once; the top ten hold approximately 8.7%. Sequences were obtained from blood. All receptors come from a man between 18 and 35 years old with Graves' hyperthyroidism.

This clonotype was seen at least ten times. The chain has TRBV5-1 and TRBJ1-1, with 7 bases matching TRBD1. Germline loops: CDR1 SGHRS, CDR2 YFSETQ. The trim removed 1 base at V and 4 bases at J, leaving 4 bases unmatched. This CDR3 has 14 amino acids. CDR3 loop: CASSLTGEGTEAFF. CDR3 DNA sequence: TGCGCCAGCAGCTTGACAGGGGAAGGCACTGAAGCTTTCTTT.

For this clonotype: A clone one base away is much larger, so this may be a read error. This chain joins TRBV20-1 and TRBJ2-7; 9 bases fit TRBD2. This CDR3 is built from 12 residues. Per the germline V gene, CDR1 is DFQATT and CDR2 is SNEGSKA (reference sequence). The CDR3 is CSARLAGNEQCF. CDR3 DNA sequence: TGCAGTGCTAGACTAGCGGGAAACGAGCAGTGCTTC.

The gene calls are TRBV7-9 and TRBJ2-6, with TRBD2 matching 8 bases. CDR1 and CDR2 from the germline V gene are SEHNR and FQNEAQ (reference sequence). CDR3 length: 19 amino acids. With 5 bases clipped from V and 4 bases from J, the junction kept 16 bases outside the gene matches. CDR3 residues: CASSPAPLAGLTGANVLTF. DNA for the CDR3: TGTGCCAGCAGCCCAGCACCCCTAGCGGGCTTAACGGGGGCCAACGTCCTGACTTTC.

Only a few counts were recorded for this clonotype. The J gene is TRBJ2-7, the V gene TRBV9; 7 nucleotides agree with TRBD2. V trimming: 3 bases; J trimming: 1 base; junction bases outside the gene matches: 4. The CDR3 is 14 amino acids. Germline V gives CDR1 SGDLS, CDR2 YYNGEE. The CDR3 loop is CASSEASGSYEQYF. DNA for the CDR3: TGTGCCAGCAGCGAGGCTAGCGGTTCCTACGAGCAGTACTTC.

This clonotype was observed at least ten times. The chain combines TRBV29-1 with TRBJ1-1; 7 nucleotides line up with TRBD1. Germline values: CDR1 SQVTM, CDR2 ANQGSEA. The ends lost 7 bases at V and 6 bases at J; junction bases unmatched: 11. This CDR3 spans 13 amino acids. CDR3 coding DNA: TGCAGCGCGCGACAGGGTGATTTCGCTGAAGCTTTCTTT. Translation gives CSARQGDFAEAFF.

This clonotype occurred a few times. The rearrangement uses TRBV2 and TRBJ2-5; possible D gene TRBD1, 5 bases. The CDR3 is 16 residues long. V lost 0 bases and J lost 3, with 14 bases in between. Per germline, CDR1 SNHLY and CDR2 FYNNEI. CDR3 nucleotide sequence: TGTGCCAGCAGTGAAGCGCTTCTTGACAGTGAAGAGACCCAGTACTTC. Encoded protein: CASSEALLDSEETQYF.

V and J are TRBV5-1 and TRBJ1-1; TRBD1 might be the D (5 bases). The length of the CDR3 is 14 residues. CDR1 is SGHRS and CDR2 is YFSETQ in the germline V gene. Trimming removed 4 bases at V and 4 bases at J, with 14 bases between. DNA of the CDR3: TGCGCCAGCAGCCAACTAGCGGGGGGCACTGAAGCTTTCTTT. Amino acid sequence: CASSQLAGGTEAFF.

The genes are TRBV6-2 or TRBV6-3 and TRBJ1-5; D gene unclear. Trimming removed 6 bases from V and 9 bases from J, with 12 bases in between. The CDR3 covers 12 residues. Germline CDR1 MNHEY, CDR2 SVGEGT. The CDR3 bases are TGTGCCAGCAGCGAAGGCCCAGGGCCCCAGCATTTT. This encodes CASSEGPGPQHF.

The chain uses TRBV20-1 and TRBJ2-3, with D maybe TRBD2 (5 bases). The ends were cut back, 1 base at V and 0 bases at J, with 11 bases in the middle. CDR1 is DFQATT, CDR2 SNEGSKA, per germline (reference sequence). The CDR3 runs to 15 residues. DNA for the CDR3: TGCAGTGCTAGAGTGAGCGGTTTCAGCACAGATACGCAGTATTTT. Translated: CSARVSGFSTDTQYF.

The chain combines TRBV20-1 with TRBJ2-7, with D maybe TRBD1 (6 bases). Per the germline V gene, CDR1 is DFQATT and CDR2 is SNEGSKA (reference sequence). Trimming shortened V by 5 bases and J by 6 bases, and 17 bases separated the two germline ends. The CDR3 covers 13 residues. In DNA form, the CDR3 reads TGCAGTGCTGCCCACAGGGCCGCCTGCGAGCAGTACTTC. Translation gives CSAAHRAACEQYF.

This clonotype was seen a few times. CDR3 loop: CASGGGRVETGELFF. Written as DNA, the CDR3 is TGTGCCAGCGGGGGCGGGAGAGTTGAGACCGGGGAGCTGTTTTTT. The chain employs TRBV2 and TRBJ2-2; D is perhaps TRBD2 (7 bases). V dropped 8 bases and J dropped 5 bases, with 18 bases sitting between them. Germline-derived CDR1 and CDR2 are SNHLY and FYNNEI. The CDR3 runs 15 residues.

J is TRBJ2-2 and V is TRBV6-1; D gene uncertain. CDR3 length equals 10 residues. The ends were cut back, 6 bases at V and 11 bases at J, with 7 bases in the middle. CDR1 MNHNS and CDR2 SASEGT come from the germline V gene. As DNA, the CDR3 is TGTGCCAGCAGGGCGAATGAGCTGTTTTTT. Its translation: CASRANELFF.

This clonotype was recorded a few times. The V gene is TRBV9, the J gene TRBJ2-5; 10 bases map to TRBD1. The junction had 3 bases not matched to a gene; V was cut back by 2 bases and J by 5 bases. The length of the CDR3 is 14 residues. CDR1 SGDLS and CDR2 YYNGEE come from the germline V gene. As DNA, the CDR3 is TGTGCCAGCAGCGTGACAGGGGGCAGGGAGACCCAGTACTTC. This gives the protein CASSVTGGRETQYF.

This clonotype was seen at least ten times. This rearrangement joins TRBV29-1 to TRBJ2-5, with D maybe TRBD1 (6 bases). Trimming stripped 8 bases from V and 4 bases from J, with 14 bases between. CDR3 length: 12 residues. Germline V gives CDR1 SQVTM, CDR2 ANQGSEA. CDR3 in amino acids: CSTKQGGETQYF. CDR3 coding DNA: TGCAGCACAAAACAGGGCGGAGAGACCCAGTACTTC.

This clonotype was counted a few times. The genes are TRBV20-1 and TRBJ2-7; 7 bases line up with TRBD2. The V gene end was trimmed by 2 bases and the J gene end by 3 bases; junction bases not matched to a gene: 7. The CDR3 totals 14 residues. CDR1 is DFQATT and CDR2 is SNEGSKA in the germline V gene (reference sequence). In nucleotides, the CDR3 is TGCAGTGCTAGAAAGGCGGGGACTAACTACGAGCAGTACTTC. Protein sequence: CSARKAGTNYEQYF.

The table lists this clonotype with a few counts. This chain joins TRBV11-2 and TRBJ2-3; TRBD2 aligns across 8 bases. The CDR3 extends over 15 amino acids. The V gene end was trimmed by 5 bases and the J gene end by 2 bases; junction bases not matched to a gene: 6. Germline V gene lookup returns CDR1 SGHAT and CDR2 FQNNGV. CDR3 sequence: CASSPELADTDTQYF. CDR3 DNA: TGTGCCAGCAGCCCTGAACTAGCGGACACAGATACGCAGTATTTT. Full variable domain (remainder filled in from reference TRBV11-2 and TRBJ2-3): EAGVAQSPRYKIIEKRQSVAFWCNPISGHATLYWYQQILGQGPKLLIQFQNNGVVDDSQLPKDRFSAERLKGVDSTLKIQPAKLEDSAVYLCASSPELADTDTQYFGPGTRLTVL.